These 4 T cell receptor beta chains share one sample of origin, sequenced in a study of human T cells and chemical hapten exposure. As to time point: patch test 3, about 24 weeks after DPC sensitization. Treatment meaning: therapeutic diphenylcyclopropenone sensitization with weekly scalp DPC. TCRdb analysed the RACE reads with MiXCR anew, one entry per CDR3 protein. This table has 30,000 or so distinct CDR3 sequences, about 5% appearing once. This material consisted of whole blood, taken in connection with sensitization to the hapten diphenylcyclopropenone (DPC). All receptors come from a man younger than 45 with alopecia areata. Some clones in this sample may be carry-over from other donors' samples.

To note about this clonotype: This CDR3 is missing its conserved last phenylalanine or tryptophan, likely due to a read error. The chain carries TRBV19 and TRBJ1-6; possibly TRBD1 for D (6 bases). The germline V and J ends were trimmed by 9 bases and 5 bases, with 14 bases remaining between them. The CDR3 covers 14 residues. Germline V gene sequence: CDR1 LNHDA, CDR2 SQIVND (reference sequence). The chain's CDR3 is CASGDRRDNSPLHL. In DNA form, the CDR3 reads TGTGCCAGCGGAGACAGGAGAGATAATTCACCCCTCCACCTT.

This clonotype was seen repeatedly, ten times or more. The CDR3 here is CASRPGTSGNEQFF. For the CDR3, the DNA is TGCGCCAGCAGACCCGGGACTAGCGGCAATGAGCAGTTCTTC. V gene TRBV5-1 combines with J gene TRBJ2-1, with TRBD2 identical over 11 bases. Per germline, CDR1 SGHRS and CDR2 YFSETQ. Trimming at V came to 5 bases and at J to 6 bases, leaving 4 bases not matched to a gene. The CDR3 has 14 amino acids. Supplemented by reference TRBV5-1 and TRBJ2-1, the full variable domain reads KAGVTQTPRYLIKTRGQQVTLSCSPISGHRSVSWYQQTPGQGLQFLFEYFSETQRNKGNFPGRFSGRQFSNSRSEMNVSTLELGDSALYLCASRPGTSGNEQFFGPGTRLTVL.

This clonotype was observed many times. The chain employs TRBV11-3 and TRBJ1-2; 11 bases are a match to TRBD1. The germline CDR1 and CDR2 sequences are SGHNT and YENEEA. V lost 5 bases, J lost 4 bases, and 3 bases stayed unmatched. This CDR3 has 14 amino acids. The CDR3 region is CASSPGQGAYGYTF. The CDR3 nucleotides are TGTGCCAGCAGCCCCGGACAGGGGGCCTATGGCTACACCTTC.

There are many counts of this clonotype. This rearrangement joins TRBV7-2 to TRBJ2-7, with D unresolved. With 3 bases removed from V and 0 bases from J, the gap between germline ends came to 6 bases. The CDR3 sequence is 13 residues long. CDR1 is SGHTA, CDR2 FQGNSA, per germline. The CDR3 sequence is CASSLSASYEQYF. CDR3 coding DNA: TGTGCCAGCAGCTTGAGTGCCTCCTACGAGCAGTACTTC.